This is a list of T cell receptor beta chains from one sample in a study of T-cell reconstitution after alpha-beta-depleted transplantation in children. TCRdb redid the calling of the PCR reads with MiXCR, one entry per CDR3 protein. The sample yields under 350,000 distinct CDR3 sequences, 9.9% seen once. The sequencing here drew on PBMCs from the stem cell graft donor, taken from the stem cell graft. The receptors originated from a human donor who donated a stem cell graft to a child with SCID. The CDR3 runs from the conserved cysteine through the conserved F or W. D genes are given only for firm matches. Rows give clone size only sometimes, using once, few, many, or a class for an expanded clone.

D	size	J	V	CDR3	DNA
NA	NA	TRBJ2-3	TRBV5-1	CASSLPGQVTTDTQYF	TGCGCCAGCAGCTTGCCGGGCCAGGTTACCACAGATACGCAGTATTTT
TRBD1	many	TRBJ1-2	TRBV27	CASRVGGNGYTF	TGTGCCAGCAGAGTAGGGGGCAATGGCTACACCTTC
TRBD1	NA	TRBJ1-1	TRBV12-3/TRBV12-4	CASRAGTGIGDTEAFF	TGTGCCAGCAGGGCCGGGACAGGGATAGGAGACACTGAAGCTTTCTTT
TRBD1	few	TRBJ2-1	TRBV11-3	CASSSLGQGGPNEQFF	TGTGCCAGCAGCTCCCTCGGACAGGGAGGCCCAAATGAGCAGTTCTTC
NA	NA	TRBJ1-5	TRBV12-3/TRBV12-4	CASTEVVNQPQHF	TGTGCCAGCACTGAGGTAGTTAATCAGCCCCAGCATTTT
NA	few	TRBJ1-4	TRBV7-9	CASSTTLATNEKLFF	TGTGCCAGCAGCACGACACTGGCAACTAATGAAAAACTGTTTTTT
NA	many	TRBJ2-7	TRBV12-3/TRBV12-4	CASSLSGYLSYEQYF	TGTGCCAGCAGTTTATCCGGCTACCTCTCCTACGAGCAGTACTTC
NA	NA	TRBJ2-2	TRBV9	CASSPGLNTGELFF	TGTGCCAGCAGCCCGGGACTCAACACCGGGGAGCTGTTTTTT
TRBD1	many	TRBJ2-7	TRBV5-1	CASSRLGNDRVVYEQYF	TGCGCCAGCAGCCGATTGGGGAATGACAGGGTGGTGTACGAGCAGTACTTC
NA	few	TRBJ1-1	TRBV6-1	CASSEGWAAGNTEAFF	TGTGCCAGCAGTGAAGGGTGGGCAGCAGGAAACACTGAAGCTTTCTTT
TRBD2	few	TRBJ2-7	TRBV3-1	CASRGGLAGGRLYEQYF	TGTGCCAGCAGGGGAGGACTAGCGGGGGGCCGCCTCTACGAGCAGTACTTC
TRBD1	NA	TRBJ2-1	TRBV7-6	CASSNSGGKFF	TGTGCCAGCAGCAACTCAGGGGGCAAGTTCTTC
NA	NA	TRBJ2-1	TRBV5-1	CASSLDRVWNEQFF	TGCGCCAGCAGCTTGGATCGGGTTTGGAATGAGCAGTTCTTC
TRBD1	many	TRBJ2-3	TRBV5-1	CASSLEGAPQYF	TGCGCCAGCAGCTTGGAGGGGGCTCCCCAGTATTTT
NA	few	TRBJ2-2	TRBV12-3/TRBV12-4	CASSSPGSGELFF	TGTGCCAGCAGTTCACCCGGGTCCGGGGAGCTGTTTTTT
NA	few	TRBJ2-7	TRBV7-9	CASSLGSGTEQYF	TGTGCCAGCAGCTTAGGCTCTGGGACCGAGCAGTACTTC
NA	few	TRBJ2-1	TRBV7-9	CASSPQRNEQFF	TGTGCCAGCAGCCCCCAGAGAAATGAGCAGTTCTTC
TRBD2	NA	TRBJ2-3	TRBV11-1	CASSPRGLAGGHGTDTQYF	TGTGCCAGCAGCCCCCGCGGACTAGCGGGGGGGCACGGCACAGATACGCAGTATTTT
NA	NA	TRBJ2-5	TRBV12-3/TRBV12-4	CASRELGRETQYF	TGTGCCAGCAGGGAGCTGGGCCGGGAGACCCAGTACTTC
NA	NA	TRBJ2-7	TRBV5-5	CASSGRDGTYEQYF	TGTGCCAGCAGCGGAAGGGACGGTACCTACGAGCAGTACTTC
NA	few	TRBJ2-2	TRBV5-6	CASSFNSPWGTGELFF	TGTGCCAGCAGCTTCAATAGTCCATGGGGGACCGGGGAGCTGTTTTTT
TRBD2	few	TRBJ2-5	TRBV20-1	CSANSRGEETQYF	TGCAGTGCTAACTCGCGGGGGGAAGAGACCCAGTACTTC
NA	many	TRBJ2-1	TRBV5-8	CASMALRGPPREQFF	TGTGCCAGCATGGCTCTGCGGGGGCCCCCTAGGGAGCAGTTCTTC
NA	NA	TRBJ2-7	TRBV7-9	CASSFTDTYEQYF	TGTGCCAGCAGCTTCACAGATACCTACGAGCAGTACTTC
TRBD2	many	TRBJ2-3	TRBV20-1	CSALSGASTDTQYF	TGCAGTGCTCTTAGCGGGGCTAGCACAGATACGCAGTATTTT
NA	few	TRBJ1-2	TRBV13	CASNSGNYGYTF	TGTGCCAGCAACTCCGGTAACTATGGCTACACCTTC
TRBD2	few	TRBJ2-5	TRBV29-1	CSVGKSGTSGETQYF	TGCAGCGTTGGGAAAAGCGGGACCTCGGGGGAGACCCAGTACTTC
NA	few	TRBJ2-3	TRBV10-3	CAISPGDTDTQYF	TGTGCCATCTCTCCGGGGGACACAGATACGCAGTATTTT
NA	NA	TRBJ2-1	TRBV9	CASSPRTTYNEQFF	TGTGCCAGCAGCCCCCGGACTACCTACAATGAGCAGTTCTTC
NA	many	TRBJ1-2	TRBV12-3/TRBV12-4	CAILDRDKRYGYTF	TGTGCCATCCTAGACCGGGACAAACGCTATGGCTACACCTTC
TRBD1	NA	TRBJ2-3	TRBV5-1	CASSLGGQGWDVTDTQYF	TGCGCCAGCAGCTTGGGAGGACAGGGCTGGGACGTCACAGATACGCAGTATTTT
NA	many	TRBJ1-1	TRBV20-1	CSAQRVNTEAFF	TGCAGTGCCCAGAGGGTGAACACTGAAGCTTTCTTT
NA	NA	TRBJ2-5	TRBV11-2	CASSFRSGQQETQYF	TGTGCCAGCAGCTTCCGCTCCGGACAACAAGAGACCCAGTACTTC
NA	NA	TRBJ1-1	TRBV5-1	CASTQQSGAATEAFF	TGCGCCAGCACCCAGCAATCCGGGGCGGCCACTGAAGCTTTCTTT
NA	NA	TRBJ1-5	TRBV18	CASSLFSERDGQPQHF	TGTGCCAGCTCCCTGTTTTCGGAAAGAGACGGTCAGCCCCAGCATTTT
NA	NA	TRBJ2-2	TRBV12-3/TRBV12-4	CASTSVGELFF	TGTGCCAGCACCTCGGTCGGGGAGCTGTTTTTT
TRBD2	few	TRBJ2-3	TRBV20-1	CSARLAGGPGTDTQYF	TGCAGTGCTAGACTAGCGGGGGGGCCGGGCACAGATACGCAGTATTTT
NA	few	TRBJ1-5	TRBV20-1	CSATGVSGNQPQHF	TGCAGTGCTACGGGAGTATCGGGCAATCAGCCCCAGCATTTT
NA	NA	TRBJ2-6	TRBV11-2	CASSPIFSGANVLTF	TGTGCCAGCAGCCCGATTTTCTCTGGGGCCAACGTCCTGACTTTC
NA	NA	TRBJ2-2	TRBV7-9	CASSLDAPGLKTGELFF	TGTGCCAGCAGCTTAGATGCCCCGGGTCTTAAAACCGGGGAGCTGTTTTTT
TRBD2	many	TRBJ2-3	TRBV12-3/TRBV12-4	CASSLAGGPSTDTQYF	TGTGCCAGCAGTCTAGCGGGGGGGCCTAGCACAGATACGCAGTATTTT
TRBD1	NA	TRBJ2-7	TRBV4-1	CASSPTGQLSYEQYF	TGCGCCAGCAGCCCCACGGGACAGCTCTCCTACGAGCAGTACTTC
TRBD2	NA	TRBJ2-5	TRBV11-1	CASSPVGSSGGRDQETQYF	TGTGCCAGCAGCCCCGTAGGTAGTAGCGGGGGACGGGACCAAGAGACCCAGTACTTC
NA	many	TRBJ1-2	TRBV5-6	CASSPSRDMYTF	TGTGCCAGCAGCCCTTCGAGAGATATGTACACCTTC
NA	few	TRBJ1-5	TRBV7-8	CASSLLDWTLRSNQPQHF	TGTGCCAGCAGCTTACTAGACTGGACGCTTCGGAGCAATCAGCCCCAGCATTTT
NA	few	TRBJ2-7	TRBV20-1	CSARDPHDSYEQYF	TGCAGTGCTAGAGATCCCCATGACAGCTACGAGCAGTACTTC
NA	NA	TRBJ1-4	TRBV14	CASSRGAGEKLFF	TGTGCCAGCAGCCGAGGGGCCGGTGAAAAACTGTTTTTT
NA	once	TRBJ2-5	TRBV19	CASSIYGAHQETQYF	TGTGCCAGTAGTATTTATGGAGCCCACCAAGAGACCCAGTACTTC
NA	few	TRBJ2-3	TRBV2	CASNRAPEQYF	TGTGCCAGCAATAGGGCGCCGGAGCAGTATTTT
NA	NA	TRBJ2-7	TRBV7-8	CASSLYSYEQYF	TGTGCCAGCAGCTTATATAGCTACGAGCAGTACTTC
NA	NA	TRBJ2-7	TRBV12-5	CASGSGQPGGYEQYF	TGTGCTAGTGGTTCCGGACAGCCCGGGGGCTACGAGCAGTACTTC
TRBD1	NA	TRBJ2-7	TRBV29-1	CSVPTGDSYEQYF	TGCAGCGTTCCGACAGGGGACAGCTACGAGCAGTACTTC
NA	few	TRBJ1-2	TRBV27	CASSQTIVGGLPVGYTF	TGTGCCAGCAGTCAAACGATCGTCGGGGGCCTCCCGGTAGGCTACACCTTC
TRBD1	NA	TRBJ2-3	TRBV11-2	CASSLMGQGMSDTQYF	TGTGCCAGCAGCTTAATGGGACAGGGAATGTCAGATACGCAGTATTTT
NA	NA	TRBJ1-1	TRBV5-1	CASSLSWGFPEAFF	TGCGCCAGCAGCTTGAGTTGGGGTTTTCCTGAAGCTTTCTTT